Each of the 26 T cell receptor beta chains below was sequenced from the same sample in a study of a mutant IDH1 vaccine in newly diagnosed glioma. No antigen is known for these receptors. Sequencing used immunoSEQ multiplex PCR; TCRdb keeps in-frame clones, though not all of them. This table holds tens of thousands of clones, roughly 92% found once. Time point described: week 35, safety follow-up. All doses held 300 ug of mutant IDH1 20-mer peptide, with topical imiquimod. The input for sequencing was PBMCs, taken from a glioma patient whose treatment included an IDH1 peptide vaccine. The source is a man aged 45-65 years with glioma.

The chain is built from TRBV11-1 and TRBJ2-5; D gene uncertain. With 5 bases removed from V and 5 bases from J, the gap between germline ends came to 18 bases. The V gene's germline CDR1 is SGHAT and CDR2 FQDESV (reference sequence). CDR3 length: 15 residues. The CDR3 nucleotides read TGTGCCAGCAGCACCTCGTGGGCCAGTGGGGAGACCCAGTACTTC. Translation gives CASSTSWASGETQYF.

The rearrangement joins TRBV19 to TRBJ1-4, with TRBD1 as a possible D gene (5 bases). The V end lost 5 bases, the J end lost 4 bases, and 20 bases lay between the germline ends. Germline CDR1 is LNHDA and CDR2 is SQIVND (reference sequence). The CDR3 totals 17 residues. In DNA form, the CDR3 reads TGTGCCAGTAGTGTAGGACAAGCCAGCCTCTTTAATGAAAAACTGTTTTTT. Its protein product is CASSVGQASLFNEKLFF.

Only one count was recorded for this clone. J is TRBJ1-2 and V is TRBV4-3; 7 nucleotides align to TRBD1. Germline CDR1 LGHNA, CDR2 YSLEER. This CDR3 contains 15 residues. V gave up 4 bases and J gave up 2 bases; unmatched junction bases: 7. This chain's CDR3 is CASSRGQNLNYGYTF. In DNA form, the CDR3 reads TGCGCCAGCAGCCGGGGACAGAACCTAAACTATGGCTACACCTTC.

This chain joins TRBV7-2 and TRBJ2-5; the D gene is possibly TRBD1 (6 bases). V was clipped by 1 base and J by 5 bases, with 14 bases between them. The germline V gene has CDR1 SGHTA and CDR2 FQGNSA. The CDR3 runs 15 residues. The CDR3 spells CASSLELQGRETQYF. CDR3 nucleotides: TGTGCCAGCAGCTTAGAGTTACAGGGACGCGAGACCCAGTACTTC.

This sequence joins TRBV30 and TRBJ1-2; possible D gene TRBD1, 5 bases. Trimming removed 5 bases from V and 2 bases from J, with 15 bases in between. CDR3 length: 14 residues. Germline V gives CDR1 GTSNPN, CDR2 SVGIG (reference sequence). The CDR3 coding sequence is TGTGCCTGGGGGAGACAGTCCAAAAACTATGGCTACACCTTC. Protein product: CAWGRQSKNYGYTF.

The V call is TRBV28, the J call TRBJ1-1, with unresolved D. This CDR3 has 14 residues. V shed 3 bases and J shed 10 bases, with 18 bases lying between them. Germline CDR1 and CDR2: MDHEN and SYDVKM. CDR3 DNA sequence: TGTGCCAGCAGTTTTTTACCCCTTCTCGGGTCAGCTTTCTTT. Amino acid sequence: CASSFLPLLGSAFF.

This chain joins TRBV19 and TRBJ2-4, with a weak D call TRBD2 (5 bases). Germline lookup yields CDR1 LNHDA and CDR2 SQIVND (reference sequence). The CDR3 covers 15 residues. With 1 base removed from V and 9 bases from J, the gap between germline ends came to 16 bases. The chain's CDR3 is CASSIATGRLVIQYF. For the CDR3, the DNA is TGTGCCAGTAGTATAGCTACGGGAAGGCTTGTCATTCAGTACTTC.

V is TRBV5-1 and J is TRBJ2-6, with a possible D match to TRBD2 (6 bases). V was pared by 5 bases and J by 0 bases, with 6 bases between. The germline V gene has CDR1 SGHRS and CDR2 YFSETQ. The CDR3 runs to 14 residues. The CDR3 reads CASRGGSGANVLTF. The CDR3 coding sequence is TGCGCCAGCAGGGGGGGCTCTGGGGCCAACGTCCTGACTTTC.

The V gene is TRBV5-6, the J gene TRBJ2-5, with 7 bases that match TRBD2. The last part of the DNA fits TRBJ2-7 better; the J call may be wrong. The CDR3 has 13 residues. Germline V gives CDR1 SGHDT, CDR2 YYEEEE. The CDR3: CASSLERGYEQYF. The DNA for the CDR3 is TGTGCCAGCAGCTTGGAGCGGGGCTACGAGCAGTACTTC.

The genes are TRBV27 and TRBJ2-1; 10 bases are shared with TRBD1. This CDR3 comprises 16 residues. Losses at the gene ends were 3 bases for V and 8 bases for J; bases not matched to a gene: 10. In germline, CDR1 is MNHEY, CDR2 SMNVEV (reference sequence). This chain's CDR3 is CASSFLGQGVNDEQFF. The CDR3 coding sequence is TGTGCCAGCAGTTTCTTAGGACAGGGGGTTAATGATGAGCAGTTCTTC.

The chain couples TRBV18 to TRBJ1-1; weak D call: TRBD1 (5 bases). The CDR3 totals 14 residues. V gave up 3 bases and J gave up 1 base, with 9 bases separating them. Germline V lookup: CDR1 KGHSH, CDR2 LQKENI. This chain's CDR3 is CASSPRGGNTEAFF. The CDR3 nucleotides read TGTGCCAGCTCACCGCGGGGGGGGAACACTGAAGCTTTCTTT.

The CDR3 loop is CASSLEYGGGTANWYEQYF. CDR3 bases: TGTGCCAGCAGCTTAGAGTACGGTGGGGGGACCGCCAATTGGTACGAGCAGTACTTC. This rearrangement joins TRBV7-2 to TRBJ2-7, with D maybe TRBD2 (6 bases). V dropped 1 base and J dropped 4 bases, with 26 bases sitting between them. The CDR3 consists of 19 residues. The germline gives CDR1 SGHTA, CDR2 FQGNSA. The full variable domain, completed using reference TRBV7-2 and TRBJ2-7, is GAGVSQSPSNKVTEKGKDVELRCDPISGHTALYWYRQSLGQGLEFLIYFQGNSAPDKSGLPSDRFSAERTGGSVSTLTIQRTQQEDSAVYLCASSLEYGGGTANWYEQYFGPGTRLTVT.

A single count supports this clone. In DNA form, the CDR3 reads TGTGCCAGCAGTTTATTCTATGAGCAGTTCTTC. Its protein is CASSLFYEQFF. The rearrangement uses TRBV28 and TRBJ2-1; D call uncertain. Germline lookup yields CDR1 MDHEN and CDR2 SYDVKM. This CDR3 contains 11 residues. V was trimmed by 1 base and J by 8 bases, leaving 3 bases between them.

This clone appeared a single time. The rearrangement uses TRBV5-1 and TRBJ2-5, with TRBD2 matching 9 bases. The trim removed 2 bases at V and 3 bases at J, leaving 2 bases unmatched. The CDR3 is made up of 14 amino acids. Germline V gene lookup returns CDR1 SGHRS and CDR2 YFSETQ. The DNA for the CDR3 is TGCGCCAGCAGCTTACAGCGGGGGGAAGAGACCCAGTACTTC. It specifies CASSLQRGEETQYF.

This clone was seen a single time. The chain employs TRBV30 and TRBJ2-1; a weak D match, TRBD2 (7 bases). CDR1 is GTSNPN and CDR2 is SVGIG in the germline V gene (reference sequence). The CDR3 spans 13 residues. Between the trimmed V and J ends, which lost 4 bases and 4 bases, there was a span of 11 bases. The CDR3 region is CAWKGDYYNEQFF. The CDR3, as DNA: TGTGCCTGGAAGGGGGACTATTACAATGAGCAGTTCTTC.

J is TRBJ1-1 and V is TRBV7-3, with D tentatively TRBD1 (6 bases). This CDR3 comprises 13 residues. The V end lost 2 bases, the J end lost 8 bases, and 12 bases lay between the germline ends. Germline V gives CDR1 SGHTA, CDR2 FQGTGA. CDR3 DNA sequence: TGTGCCAGCAGCTTAGGGGGGGCAGGGGAAGCTTTCTTT. Translating it yields CASSLGGAGEAFF.

The count of this clone is one. The V call is TRBV30, the J call TRBJ1-2; 7 bases are shared with TRBD1. The CDR3 extends over 13 amino acids. Germline loops: CDR1 GTSNPN, CDR2 SVGIG (reference sequence). With V trimmed by 2 bases and J by 7 bases, 7 bases remained unmatched. CDR3 loop: CAWSRQGLSGYTF. The CDR3 DNA is TGTGCCTGGAGTCGACAGGGTCTATCTGGCTACACCTTC.

The chain joins TRBV28 to TRBJ2-4, with a weak D call TRBD1 (6 bases). This CDR3 comprises 14 residues. Germline CDR1 and CDR2: MDHEN and SYDVKM. Trimming removed 6 bases at V and 3 bases at J, with 12 bases between. The CDR3 is CASREQGGKNIQYF. In nucleotides, the CDR3 is TGTGCCAGCAGGGAACAGGGCGGCAAAAACATTCAGTACTTC.

J is TRBJ2-5 and V is TRBV28; TRBD1 matches at 8 bases. The CDR3 extends over 16 amino acids. With 2 bases clipped from V and 5 bases from J, the junction kept 10 bases outside the gene matches. Germline V gene lookup returns CDR1 MDHEN and CDR2 SYDVKM. The DNA of the CDR3 is TGTGCCAGCAGTTTAGCTACAGGGGGAGTACGGGAGACCCAGTACTTC. Its protein product is CASSLATGGVRETQYF.

The rearrangement links TRBV7-3 to TRBJ2-1; the match to TRBD2 covers 7 bases. J lost 4 bases, V lost 1 base, and 7 bases had no gene match. The CDR3 spans 16 residues. Germline V CDR1 and CDR2: SGHTA, FQGTGA. CDR3 sequence reads: CASSLNPSGSYNEQFF. The CDR3 DNA sequence: TGTGCCAGCAGCTTAAACCCTAGCGGAAGTTACAATGAGCAGTTCTTC.

The chain recombines TRBV7-9 with TRBJ2-2, with 12 bases that match TRBD2. The CDR3 runs to 17 residues. CDR1 is SEHNR and CDR2 is FQNEAQ in the germline V gene (reference sequence). After removal of 5 bases from V and 0 bases from J, the junction contained 4 bases not matched to a gene. The CDR3 loop reads CASSPSGGVTNTGELFF. The DNA for the CDR3 is TGTGCCAGCAGCCCTAGCGGGGGGGTGACGAACACCGGGGAGCTGTTTTTT.

J is TRBJ1-1 and V is TRBV6-6, with a weak D call TRBD1 (5 bases). The germline V and J ends were trimmed by 4 bases and 0 bases, with 9 bases remaining between them. Germline V gives CDR1 MNHNY, CDR2 SVGAGI (reference sequence). The CDR3 runs to 14 residues. The CDR3 is CASSFGALNTEAFF. Here the CDR3 DNA reads TGTGCCAGCAGTTTTGGGGCCCTGAACACTGAAGCTTTCTTT.

Here the CDR3 reads CASSQVPTGANYGYTF. CDR3 bases: TGCGCCAGCAGCCAAGTCCCAACAGGAGCTAACTATGGCTACACCTTC. The chain joins TRBV4-1 to TRBJ1-2, with a weak D call TRBD1 (5 bases). The V end lost 1 base, the J end lost 0 bases, and 12 bases lay between the germline ends. Germline assignment: CDR1 MGHRA and CDR2 YSYEKL. CDR3 length equals 16 residues.

This chain connects TRBV27 to TRBJ2-7, with TRBD2 identical over 12 bases. Germline V gives CDR1 MNHEY, CDR2 SMNVEV (reference sequence). With V trimmed by 0 bases and J by 3 bases, 21 bases remained unmatched. The CDR3 has 22 amino acids. CDR3 in amino acids: CASSLSFVPSGRDRPAFYEQYF. The CDR3 region has the DNA TGTGCCAGCAGTTTATCCTTCGTCCCTAGCGGGAGGGACCGACCCGCGTTCTACGAGCAGTACTTC.

The chain is built from TRBV28 and TRBJ1-2; maybe TRBD1 (6 bases). Germline lookup yields CDR1 MDHEN and CDR2 SYDVKM. CDR3 length: 14 amino acids. V shed 2 bases and J shed 8 bases, with 15 bases lying between them. CDR3 sequence reads: CASSLNRATSGYTF. The CDR3 DNA follows: TGTGCCAGCAGTTTAAACAGGGCCACTTCGGGCTACACCTTC.

J is TRBJ1-6 and V is TRBV19; D not certain. From germline, CDR1 is LNHDA and CDR2 SQIVND (reference sequence). This CDR3 has 15 amino acids. V was cut by 7 bases and J by 0 bases, with 10 bases left in between. The chain's CDR3 is CASTLSFSYNSPLHF. CDR3 DNA: TGTGCCAGTACCCTCTCCTTCTCCTATAATTCACCCCTCCACTTT.